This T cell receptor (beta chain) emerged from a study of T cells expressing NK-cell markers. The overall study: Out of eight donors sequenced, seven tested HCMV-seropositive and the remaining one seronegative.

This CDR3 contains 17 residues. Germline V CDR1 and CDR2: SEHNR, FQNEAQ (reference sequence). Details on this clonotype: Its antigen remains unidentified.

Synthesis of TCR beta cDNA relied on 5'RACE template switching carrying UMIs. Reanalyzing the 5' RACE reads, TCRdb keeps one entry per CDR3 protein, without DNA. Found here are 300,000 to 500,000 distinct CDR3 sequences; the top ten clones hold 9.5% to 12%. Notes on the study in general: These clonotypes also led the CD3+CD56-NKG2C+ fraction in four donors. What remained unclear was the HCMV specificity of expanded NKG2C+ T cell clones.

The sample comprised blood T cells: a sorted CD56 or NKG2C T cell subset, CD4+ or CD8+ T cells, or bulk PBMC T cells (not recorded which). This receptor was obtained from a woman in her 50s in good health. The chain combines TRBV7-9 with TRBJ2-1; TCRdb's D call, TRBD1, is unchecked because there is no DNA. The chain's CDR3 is CASSLAGTGPVMIRQFF.